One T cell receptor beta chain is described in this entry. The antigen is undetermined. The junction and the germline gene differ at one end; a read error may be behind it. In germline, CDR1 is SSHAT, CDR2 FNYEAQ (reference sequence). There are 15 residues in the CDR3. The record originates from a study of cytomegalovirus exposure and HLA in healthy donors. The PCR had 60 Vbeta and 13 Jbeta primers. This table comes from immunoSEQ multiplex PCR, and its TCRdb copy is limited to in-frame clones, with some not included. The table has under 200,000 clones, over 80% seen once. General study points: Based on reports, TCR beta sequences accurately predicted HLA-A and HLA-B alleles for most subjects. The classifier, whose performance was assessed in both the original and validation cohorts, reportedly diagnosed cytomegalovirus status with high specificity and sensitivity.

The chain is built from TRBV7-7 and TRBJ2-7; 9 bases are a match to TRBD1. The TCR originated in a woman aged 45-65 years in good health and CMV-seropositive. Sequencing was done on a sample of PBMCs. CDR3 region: CASSRDRDSSYEQYF. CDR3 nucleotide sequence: TGTGCTAGCAGCAGGGACAGGGACTCCTCCTACGAGCAGTACTTC. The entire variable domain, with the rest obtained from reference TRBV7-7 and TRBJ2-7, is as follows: GAGVSQSPRYKVTKRGQDVTLRCDPISSHATLYWYQQALGQGPEFLTYFNYEAQPDKSGLPSDRFSAERPEGSISTLTIQRTEQRDSAMYRCASSRDRDSSYEQYFGPGTRLTVT.